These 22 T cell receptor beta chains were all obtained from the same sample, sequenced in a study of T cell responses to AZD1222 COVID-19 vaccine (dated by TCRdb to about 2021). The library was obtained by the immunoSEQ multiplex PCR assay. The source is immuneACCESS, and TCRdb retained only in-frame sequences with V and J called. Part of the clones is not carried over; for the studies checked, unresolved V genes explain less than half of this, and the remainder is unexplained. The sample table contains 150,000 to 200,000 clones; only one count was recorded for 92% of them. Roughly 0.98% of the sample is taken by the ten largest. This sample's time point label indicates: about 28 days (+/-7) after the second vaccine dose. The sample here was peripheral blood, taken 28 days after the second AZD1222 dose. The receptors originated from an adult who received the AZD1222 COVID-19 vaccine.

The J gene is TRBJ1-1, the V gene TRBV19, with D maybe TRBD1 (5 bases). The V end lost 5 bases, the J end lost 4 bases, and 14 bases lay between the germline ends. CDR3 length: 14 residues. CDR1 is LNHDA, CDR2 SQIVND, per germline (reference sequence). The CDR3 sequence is CASSFHRDPTEAFF. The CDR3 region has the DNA TGTGCCAGTAGTTTTCACCGGGACCCCACTGAAGCTTTCTTT.

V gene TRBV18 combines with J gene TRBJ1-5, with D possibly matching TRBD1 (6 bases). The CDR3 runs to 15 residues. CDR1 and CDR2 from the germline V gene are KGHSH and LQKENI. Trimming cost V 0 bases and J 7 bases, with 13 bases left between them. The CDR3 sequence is CASSPPGAGNQPQHF. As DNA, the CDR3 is TGTGCCAGCTCACCACCGGGGGCAGGGAACCAGCCCCAGCATTTT.

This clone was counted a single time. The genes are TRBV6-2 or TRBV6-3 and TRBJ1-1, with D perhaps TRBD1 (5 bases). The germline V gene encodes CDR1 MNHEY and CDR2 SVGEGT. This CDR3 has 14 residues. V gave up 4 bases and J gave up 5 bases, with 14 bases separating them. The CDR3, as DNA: TGTGCCAGCAGTTTAGGCAGGGAGGATACTGAAGCTTTCTTT. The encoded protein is CASSLGREDTEAFF.

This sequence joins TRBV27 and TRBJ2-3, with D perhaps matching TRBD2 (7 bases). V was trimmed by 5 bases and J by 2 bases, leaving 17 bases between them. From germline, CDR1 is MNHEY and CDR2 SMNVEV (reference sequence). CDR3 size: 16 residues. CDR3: CASSPWGAGDTDTQYF. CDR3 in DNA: TGTGCCAGCAGTCCCTGGGGGGCGGGAGACACAGATACGCAGTATTTT.

For the CDR3, the DNA is TGTGCCAGCAGTGGGGTGGCTCCGGGGGCTGCCTACAATGAGCAGTTCTTC. It translates to CASSGVAPGAAYNEQFF. The chain employs TRBV5-4 and TRBJ2-1, with D possibly being TRBD1 or TRBD2 (6 bases each). The CDR3 totals 17 residues. Germline V CDR1 and CDR2: SGHNT, YYREEE (reference sequence). V shed 5 bases and J shed 2 bases, with 20 bases lying between them.

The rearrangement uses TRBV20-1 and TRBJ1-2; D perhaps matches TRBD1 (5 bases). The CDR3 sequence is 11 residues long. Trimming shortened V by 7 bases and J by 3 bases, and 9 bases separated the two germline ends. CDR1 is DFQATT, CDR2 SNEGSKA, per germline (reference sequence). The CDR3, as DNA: TGCAGTGGACAGTCGGACTATGGCTACACCTTC. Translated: CSGQSDYGYTF.

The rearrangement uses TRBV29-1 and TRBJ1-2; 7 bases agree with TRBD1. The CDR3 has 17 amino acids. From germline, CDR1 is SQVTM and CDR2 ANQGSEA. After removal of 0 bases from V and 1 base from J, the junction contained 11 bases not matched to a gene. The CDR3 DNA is TGCAGCGTTGAAGATCAGGAGGGGGCGCCGAGTAACTATGGCTACACCTTC. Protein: CSVEDQEGAPSNYGYTF.

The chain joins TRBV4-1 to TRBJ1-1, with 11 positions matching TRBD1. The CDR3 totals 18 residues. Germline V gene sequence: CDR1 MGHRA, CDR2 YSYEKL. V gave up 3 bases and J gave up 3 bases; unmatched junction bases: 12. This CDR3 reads CASSQRGTGGDLDTEAFF. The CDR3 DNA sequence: TGCGCCAGCAGCCAGAGGGGGACAGGGGGAGACTTGGACACTGAAGCTTTCTTT.

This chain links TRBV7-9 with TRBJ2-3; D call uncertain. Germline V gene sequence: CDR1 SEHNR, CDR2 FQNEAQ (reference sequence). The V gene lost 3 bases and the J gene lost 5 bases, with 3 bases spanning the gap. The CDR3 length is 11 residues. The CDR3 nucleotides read TGTGCCAGCAGCTTTGAAGATACGCAGTATTTT. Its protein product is CASSFEDTQYF.

The CDR3 nucleotides read TGTGCCAGCAGTGAATATGGTCCCCCCTCAACTAATGAAAAACTGTTTTTT. It yields the protein CASSEYGPPSTNEKLFF. The V call is TRBV25-1, the J call TRBJ1-4; no clear D. Trimming took 0 bases from V and 0 from J, leaving 11 bases between them. The CDR3 covers 17 residues. Germline V CDR1 and CDR2: MGHDK, SYGVNS.

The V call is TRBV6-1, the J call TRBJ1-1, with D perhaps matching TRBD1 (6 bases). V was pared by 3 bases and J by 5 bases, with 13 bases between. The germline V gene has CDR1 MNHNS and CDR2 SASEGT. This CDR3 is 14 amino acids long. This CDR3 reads CASSEAGDMTEAFF. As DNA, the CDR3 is TGTGCCAGCAGTGAGGCAGGGGATATGACTGAAGCTTTCTTT.

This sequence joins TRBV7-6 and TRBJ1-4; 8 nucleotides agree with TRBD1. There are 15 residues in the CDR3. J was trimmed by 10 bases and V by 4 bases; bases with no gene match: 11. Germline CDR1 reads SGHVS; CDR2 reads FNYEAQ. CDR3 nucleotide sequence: TGTGCCAGCAGCTCCAGGACAGGGATAAGCCGAAAACTGTTTTTT. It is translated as CASSSRTGISRKLFF.

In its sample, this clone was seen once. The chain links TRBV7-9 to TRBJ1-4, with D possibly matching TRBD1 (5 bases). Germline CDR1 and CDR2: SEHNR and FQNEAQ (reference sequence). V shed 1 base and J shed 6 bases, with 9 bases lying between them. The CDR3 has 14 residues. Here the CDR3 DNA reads TGTGCCAGCAGCTTAGGGACAAGGCATGAAAAACTGTTTTTT. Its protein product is CASSLGTRHEKLFF.

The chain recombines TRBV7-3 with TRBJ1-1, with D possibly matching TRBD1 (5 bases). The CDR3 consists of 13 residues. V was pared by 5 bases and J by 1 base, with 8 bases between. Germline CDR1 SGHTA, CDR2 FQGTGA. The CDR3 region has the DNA TGTGCCAGCAGCCCGGGGCCGAACACTGAAGCTTTCTTT. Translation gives CASSPGPNTEAFF.

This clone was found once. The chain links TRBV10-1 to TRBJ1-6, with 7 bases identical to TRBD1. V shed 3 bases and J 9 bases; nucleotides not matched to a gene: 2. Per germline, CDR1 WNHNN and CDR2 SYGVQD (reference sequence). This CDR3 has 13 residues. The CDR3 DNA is TGCGCCAGCAGTGACAGGGGGGGTTCACCCCTCCACTTT. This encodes CASSDRGGSPLHF.

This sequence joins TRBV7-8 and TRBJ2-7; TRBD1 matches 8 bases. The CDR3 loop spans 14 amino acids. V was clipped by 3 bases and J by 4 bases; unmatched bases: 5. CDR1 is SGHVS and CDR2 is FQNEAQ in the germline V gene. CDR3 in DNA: TGTGCCAGCAGCTTCCAGGGGGCGAGTTACGAGCAGTACTTC. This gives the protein CASSFQGASYEQYF.

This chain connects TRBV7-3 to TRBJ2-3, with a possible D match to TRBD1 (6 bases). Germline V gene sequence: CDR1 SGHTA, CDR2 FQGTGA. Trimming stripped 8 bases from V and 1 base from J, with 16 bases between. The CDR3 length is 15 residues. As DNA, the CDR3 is TGTGCCAGCTTCAAACAGGGTAAAGGCACAGATACGCAGTATTTT. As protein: CASFKQGKGTDTQYF. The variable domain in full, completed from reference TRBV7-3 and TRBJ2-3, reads GAGVSQTPSNKVTEKGKYVELRCDPISGHTALYWYRQSLGQGPEFLIYFQGTGAADDSGLPNDRFFAVRPEGSVSTLKIQRTERGDSAVYLCASFKQGKGTDTQYFGPGTRLTVL.

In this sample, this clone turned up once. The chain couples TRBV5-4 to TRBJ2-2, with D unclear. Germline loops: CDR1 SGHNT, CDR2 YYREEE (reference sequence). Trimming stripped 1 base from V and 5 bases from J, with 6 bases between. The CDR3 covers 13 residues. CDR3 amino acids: CASSLLGTGELFF. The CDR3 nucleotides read TGTGCCAGCAGCTTGCTAGGGACCGGGGAGCTGTTTTTT.

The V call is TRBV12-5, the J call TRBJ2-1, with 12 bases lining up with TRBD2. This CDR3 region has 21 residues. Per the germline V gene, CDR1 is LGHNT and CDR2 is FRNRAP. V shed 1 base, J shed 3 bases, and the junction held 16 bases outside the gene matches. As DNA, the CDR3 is TGTGCTAGTGGTTTGGCCATCATCCCTAGCGGGGGGGCCGGGGTCTACAATGAGCAGTTCTTC. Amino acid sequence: CASGLAIIPSGGAGVYNEQFF.

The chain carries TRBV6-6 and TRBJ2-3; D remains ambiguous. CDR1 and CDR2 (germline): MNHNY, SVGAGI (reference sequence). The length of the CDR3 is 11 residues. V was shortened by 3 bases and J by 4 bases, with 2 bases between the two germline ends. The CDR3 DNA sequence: TGTGCCAGCAGTTATTCAGATACGCAGTATTTT. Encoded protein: CASSYSDTQYF.

The CDR3 is CATSGQGLFNSPLHF. CDR3 nucleotide sequence: TGTGCCACCTCGGGGCAGGGGCTTTTTAATTCACCCCTCCACTTT. The chain recombines TRBV18 with TRBJ1-6, with D possibly matching TRBD1 (6 bases). The germline V and J ends were trimmed by 10 bases and 6 bases, with 19 bases remaining between them. The length of the CDR3 is 15 residues. Germline V gene sequence: CDR1 KGHSH, CDR2 LQKENI.

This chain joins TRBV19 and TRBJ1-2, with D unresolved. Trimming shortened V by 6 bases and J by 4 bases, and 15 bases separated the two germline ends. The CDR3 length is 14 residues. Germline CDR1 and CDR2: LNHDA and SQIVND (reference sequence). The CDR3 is CASRTGRESYGYTF. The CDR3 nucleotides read TGTGCCAGTAGGACCGGACGGGAGAGCTATGGCTACACCTTC.